This T cell receptor beta chain was captured by sequencing in a study of T cells in Graves' hyperthyroidism and ophthalmopathy. The overall study: Peripheral blood specimens were obtained at initial diagnosis, prior to any treatment.

General study points: Most expanded thyroid clonotypes above 0.001 also appeared in blood. With a median lead of about 6.9 months before onset, the model predicted ophthalmopathy.

Graves' hyperthyroidism is called stable when ophthalmopathy does not progress within 18 months. Many counts were recorded for this clonotype. Its antigen is not known. Amplified regions were TCR beta CDR3 sequences from RNA transcripts. HTBI primers drove first-round RT-PCR of the TCR CDR3. Each CDR3 protein is one row after TCRdb ran MiXCR on the multiplex PCR reads. The data show over 90,000 distinct CDR3 sequences, 47% seen once. The sample comprised blood. The sequence was collected from a man aged 35 to 55 with Graves' hyperthyroidism.

CDR3 nucleotide sequence: TGCAGCGTTGGGGACCTCTCCTACGAGCAGTACTTC. The encoded protein is CSVGDLSYEQYF. This chain uses TRBV29-1 with TRBJ2-7; D is tentatively TRBD1 or TRBD2 (5 bases each). This CDR3 region has 12 residues. The V and J ends lost 4 bases and 0 bases respectively, with 7 bases between them. Germline V gene sequence: CDR1 SQVTM, CDR2 ANQGSEA.